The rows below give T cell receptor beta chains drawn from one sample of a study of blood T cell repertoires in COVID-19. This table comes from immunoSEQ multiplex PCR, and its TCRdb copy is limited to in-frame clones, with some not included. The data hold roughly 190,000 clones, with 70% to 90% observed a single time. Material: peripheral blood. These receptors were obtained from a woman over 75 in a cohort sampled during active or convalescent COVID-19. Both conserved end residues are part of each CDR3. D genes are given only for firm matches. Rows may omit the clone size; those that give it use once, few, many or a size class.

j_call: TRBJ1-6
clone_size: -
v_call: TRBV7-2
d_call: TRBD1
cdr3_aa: CASSLDGTGRLSPLHF
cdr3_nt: TGTGCCAGCAGCTTAGACGGGACAGGGAGGTTATCACCCCTCCACTTT

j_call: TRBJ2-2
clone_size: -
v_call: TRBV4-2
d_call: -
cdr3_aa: CASSHETSGSGELFF
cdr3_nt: TGTGCCAGCAGCCATGAAACCTCAGGGTCCGGGGAGCTGTTTTTT

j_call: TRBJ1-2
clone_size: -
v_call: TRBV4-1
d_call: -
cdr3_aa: CASSQDENNYGYTF
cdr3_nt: TGCGCCAGCAGCCAAGACGAGAACAACTATGGCTACACCTTC

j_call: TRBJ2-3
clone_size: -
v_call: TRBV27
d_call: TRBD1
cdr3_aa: CASSLPPRTGYEQYF
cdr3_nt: TGTGCCAGCAGTCTACCGCCCCGGACAGGGTATGAGCAGTATTTT

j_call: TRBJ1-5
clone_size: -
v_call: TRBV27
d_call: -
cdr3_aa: CASSLTWDTWQPQHF
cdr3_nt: TGTGCCAGCAGCCTAACATGGGACACCTGGCAGCCCCAGCATTTT

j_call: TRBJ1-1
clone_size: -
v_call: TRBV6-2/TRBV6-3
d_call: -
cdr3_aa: CASSDGGSAEAFF
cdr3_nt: TGTGCCAGCAGTGACGGAGGTAGCGCCGAAGCTTTCTTT

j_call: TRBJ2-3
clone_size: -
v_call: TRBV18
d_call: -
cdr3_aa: CASSPGRDTQYF
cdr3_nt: TGTGCCAGCTCACCAGGGAGGGATACGCAGTATTTT

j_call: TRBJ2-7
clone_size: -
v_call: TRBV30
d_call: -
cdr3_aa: CAWSVNGHPTYEQYF
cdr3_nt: TGTGCCTGGAGTGTAAATGGACATCCCACCTACGAGCAGTACTTC

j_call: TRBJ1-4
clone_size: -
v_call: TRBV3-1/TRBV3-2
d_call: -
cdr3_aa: CASSQQGGSEKLFF
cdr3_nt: TGTGCCAGCAGCCAACAGGGAGGATCTGAAAAACTGTTTTTT

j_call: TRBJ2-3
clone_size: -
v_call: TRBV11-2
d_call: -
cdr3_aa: CASSLGGRLGADTQYF
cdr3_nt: TGTGCCAGCAGCTTAGGGGGGCGCCTGGGGGCAGATACGCAGTATTTT

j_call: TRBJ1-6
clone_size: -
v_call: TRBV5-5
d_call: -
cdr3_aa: CASSLAGRFNNSPLHF
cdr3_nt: TGTGCCAGCAGCTTGGCAGGGCGGTTTAATAATTCACCCCTCCACTTT

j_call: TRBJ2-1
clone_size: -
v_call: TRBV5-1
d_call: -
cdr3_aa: CASSLRDNTYNEQFF
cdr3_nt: TGCGCCAGCAGCTTGCGGGATAACACCTACAATGAGCAGTTCTTC

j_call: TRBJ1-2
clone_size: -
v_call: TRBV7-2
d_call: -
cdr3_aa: CASSDGQGYGYTF
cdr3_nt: TGTGCCAGCAGCGATGGACAAGGCTATGGCTACACCTTC

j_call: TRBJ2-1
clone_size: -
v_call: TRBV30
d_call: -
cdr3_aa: CAWDSDNEQFF
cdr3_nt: TGTGCCTGGGACTCGGACAATGAGCAGTTCTTC

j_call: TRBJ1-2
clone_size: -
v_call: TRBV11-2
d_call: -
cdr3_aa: CASSLQSSTDNYGYTF
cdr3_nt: TGTGCCAGCAGCTTACAATCTTCGACAGACAACTATGGCTACACCTTC

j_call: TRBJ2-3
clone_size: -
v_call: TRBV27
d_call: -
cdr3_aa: CASRWGQLTDTQYF
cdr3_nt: TGTGCCAGCAGGTGGGGGCAGCTCACAGATACGCAGTATTTT

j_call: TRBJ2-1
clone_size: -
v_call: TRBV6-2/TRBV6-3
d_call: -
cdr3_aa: CASSDLASGSYNEQFF
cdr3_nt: TGTGCCAGCAGCGACCTAGCGTCGGGCTCCTACAATGAGCAGTTCTTC

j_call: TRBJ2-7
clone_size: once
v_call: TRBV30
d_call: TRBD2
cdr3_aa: CAWSSGLVGYF
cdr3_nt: TGTGCCTGGAGTTCGGGACTAGTTGGGTACTTC

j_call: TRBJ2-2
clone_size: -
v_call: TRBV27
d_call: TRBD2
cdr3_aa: CASATLTGGPHTGELFF
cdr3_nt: TGTGCCAGCGCAACCCTAACGGGAGGGCCGCACACCGGGGAGCTGTTTTTT

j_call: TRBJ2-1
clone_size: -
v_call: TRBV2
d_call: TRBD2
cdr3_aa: CASSARTSGDYNEQFF
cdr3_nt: TGTGCCAGCAGTGCCAGGACTAGCGGAGACTACAATGAGCAGTTCTTC

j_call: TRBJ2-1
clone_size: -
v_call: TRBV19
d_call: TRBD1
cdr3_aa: CASRTGTGPYNEQFF
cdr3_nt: TGTGCCAGTAGAACAGGGACAGGACCCTACAATGAGCAGTTCTTC

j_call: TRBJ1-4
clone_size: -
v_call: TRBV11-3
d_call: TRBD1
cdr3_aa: CASSFTGGTNEKLFF
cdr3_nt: TGTGCCAGCAGCTTCACAGGGGGCACTAATGAAAAACTGTTTTTT

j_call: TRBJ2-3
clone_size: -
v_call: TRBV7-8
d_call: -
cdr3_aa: CASSSTGYRNTQYF
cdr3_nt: TGTGCCAGCAGCTCGACAGGCTACAGAAATACGCAGTATTTT

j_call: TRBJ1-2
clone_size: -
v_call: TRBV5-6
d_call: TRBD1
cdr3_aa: CASSMGQGAQNGYTF
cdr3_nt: TGTGCCAGCAGCATGGGACAGGGGGCTCAGAATGGCTACACCTTC

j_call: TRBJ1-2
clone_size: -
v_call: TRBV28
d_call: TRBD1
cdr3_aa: CASSSSGGRSAGYTF
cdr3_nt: TGTGCCAGCAGTTCCTCAGGGGGCAGATCTGCTGGCTACACCTTC

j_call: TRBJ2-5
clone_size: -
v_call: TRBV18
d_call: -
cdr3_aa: CASSPNREETQYF
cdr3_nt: TGTGCCAGCTCACCAAACAGAGAAGAGACCCAGTACTTC

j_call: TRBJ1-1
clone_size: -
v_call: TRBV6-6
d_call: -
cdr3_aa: CASSYGLLNTEAFF
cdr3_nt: TGTGCCAGCAGTTATGGGCTCTTGAACACTGAAGCTTTCTTT

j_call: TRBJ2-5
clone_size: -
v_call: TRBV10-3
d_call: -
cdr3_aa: CAISEETGRQETQYF
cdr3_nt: TGTGCCATCAGTGAGGAGACAGGGAGGCAAGAGACCCAGTACTTC

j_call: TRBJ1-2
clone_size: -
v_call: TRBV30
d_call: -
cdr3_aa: CAWSQTVTDYGYTF
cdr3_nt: TGTGCCTGGAGCCAGACAGTAACGGACTATGGCTACACCTTC

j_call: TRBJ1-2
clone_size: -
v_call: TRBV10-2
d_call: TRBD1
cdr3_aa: CASSGVWEDREGNNYGYTF
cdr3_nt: TGCGCCAGCAGCGGGGTGTGGGAAGACAGGGAAGGGAATAACTATGGCTACACCTTC

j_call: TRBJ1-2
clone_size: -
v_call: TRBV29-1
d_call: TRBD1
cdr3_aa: CSASPGTGHYGYTF
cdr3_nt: TGCAGCGCCTCGCCCGGGACAGGGCACTATGGCTACACCTTC

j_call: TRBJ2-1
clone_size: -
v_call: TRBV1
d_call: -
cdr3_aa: CTSSHRGSEQFF
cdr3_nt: TGCACCAGCAGCCATCGAGGGAGTGAGCAGTTCTTC

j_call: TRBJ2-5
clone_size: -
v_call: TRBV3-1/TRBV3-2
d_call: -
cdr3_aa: CASSQALRETQYF
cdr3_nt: TGTGCCAGCAGCCAAGCGTTGAGAGAGACCCAGTACTTC

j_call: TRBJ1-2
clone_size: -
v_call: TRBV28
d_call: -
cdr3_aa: CASSYSSGGYTF
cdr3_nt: TGTGCCAGCAGTTATTCTAGCGGGGGCTACACCTTC

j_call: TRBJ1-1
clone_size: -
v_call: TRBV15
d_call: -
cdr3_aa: CATSRGGTNTEAFF
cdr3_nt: TGTGCCACCAGCAGAGGAGGAACGAACACTGAAGCTTTCTTT